This T cell receptor beta chain was profiled in a study of response to subunit inactivated influenza vaccine. TCRdb re-analysed the RT-PCR reads in MiXCR, keeping a single row per CDR3 protein. The sample holds 430,000 or so distinct CDR3 sequences, 10% to 11% seen once. This clonotype was recorded at least ten times. The antigen is unknown. Overall study findings and caveats: The study's authors posited that every seasonal influenza vaccination enlists few new T cells.

This CDR3 comprises 13 residues. Germline CDR1 and CDR2: DFQATT and SNEGSKA (reference sequence). The V end lost 3 bases, the J end lost 0 bases, and 8 bases lay between the germline ends. V usage is TRBV20-1 and J usage is TRBJ2-5; D gene ambiguous. Source: PBMCs from blood, taken 35 to 45 days after vaccination. The TCR was taken from a man aged 50-59 years who received an inactivated influenza vaccine. In nucleotides, the CDR3 is TGCAGTGCTAGCGATTCTAACCAAGAGACCCAGTACTTC. Translated, it gives CSASDSNQETQYF.